Here is one T cell receptor (beta chain) with its context. As yet, its antigen is unknown. This sample was included in a study of cytomegalovirus exposure and HLA in healthy donors. Study-wide points: That first-cohort TCR clusters tended to co-occur in the 90 to 150 validation repertoires was found in a later analysis. A few CMV-associated chains were confirmed in vitro to be specific for CMV antigens. Researchers counted around 170 TCR beta chains as cytomegalovirus-associated.

The CDR3 covers 15 residues. The protocol was immunoSEQ multiplex PCR, while the TCRdb copy is restricted to in-frame clones and leaves out a portion. The sample has about 160,000 clones, nearly 90% seen once. The donors were part of the validation cohort of roughly 110 subjects. That cohort was separate from the first cohort, which comprised under 750 subjects. This chain uses TRBV12-2 with TRBJ1-1; the table names TRBD1, a call not compared with the DNA. TRBV12-2 is annotated as a pseudogene. The TCR originated in a woman under 30 in good health and CMV-seropositive. The sequencing input was PBMCs. As DNA, the CDR3 is TGTGCAAGTCGCTTAGACTGGGCCTCTAACACTGAAGCTTTCTTT. Protein sequence: CASRLDWASNTEAFF.